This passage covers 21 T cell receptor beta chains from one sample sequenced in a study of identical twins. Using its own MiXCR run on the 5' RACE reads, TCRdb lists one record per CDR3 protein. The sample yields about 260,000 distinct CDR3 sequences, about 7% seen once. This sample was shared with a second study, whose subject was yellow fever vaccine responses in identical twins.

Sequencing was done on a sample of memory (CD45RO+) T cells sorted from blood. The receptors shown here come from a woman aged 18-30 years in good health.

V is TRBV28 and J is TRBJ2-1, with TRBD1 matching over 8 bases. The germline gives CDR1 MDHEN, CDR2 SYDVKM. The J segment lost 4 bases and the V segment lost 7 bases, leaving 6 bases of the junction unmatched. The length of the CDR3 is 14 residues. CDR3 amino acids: CASNDRGSYNEQFF. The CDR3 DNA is TGTGCCAGCAATGACAGGGGTTCTTACAATGAGCAGTTCTTC.

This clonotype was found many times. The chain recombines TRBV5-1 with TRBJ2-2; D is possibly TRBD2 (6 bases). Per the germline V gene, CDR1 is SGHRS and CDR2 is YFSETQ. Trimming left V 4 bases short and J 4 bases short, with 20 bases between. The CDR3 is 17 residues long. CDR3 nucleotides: TGCGCCAGCAGCCCCCTTCCGACTAGTGGAGGCACCGGGGAGCTGTTTTTT. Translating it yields CASSPLPTSGGTGELFF.

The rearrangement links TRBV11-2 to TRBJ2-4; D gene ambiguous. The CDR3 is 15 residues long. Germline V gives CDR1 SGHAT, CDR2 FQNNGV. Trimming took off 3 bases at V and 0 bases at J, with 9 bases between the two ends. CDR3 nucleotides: TGTGCCAGCAGCTTGGACCCCTTAGCCAAAAACATTCAGTACTTC. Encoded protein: CASSLDPLAKNIQYF.

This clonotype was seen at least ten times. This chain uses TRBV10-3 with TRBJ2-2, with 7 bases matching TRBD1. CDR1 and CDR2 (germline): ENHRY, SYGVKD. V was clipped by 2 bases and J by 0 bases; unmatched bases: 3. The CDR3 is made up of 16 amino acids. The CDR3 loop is CAISEDRASNTGELFF. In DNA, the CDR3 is TGTGCCATCAGTGAGGACAGGGCTTCGAACACCGGGGAGCTGTTTTTT.

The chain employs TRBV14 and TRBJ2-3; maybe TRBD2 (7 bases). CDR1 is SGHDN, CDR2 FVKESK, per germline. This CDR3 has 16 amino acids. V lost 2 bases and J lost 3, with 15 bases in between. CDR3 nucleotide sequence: TGTGCCAGCAGCCAATTATCCGGGGGGCCGACAGATACGCAGTATTTT. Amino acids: CASSQLSGGPTDTQYF.

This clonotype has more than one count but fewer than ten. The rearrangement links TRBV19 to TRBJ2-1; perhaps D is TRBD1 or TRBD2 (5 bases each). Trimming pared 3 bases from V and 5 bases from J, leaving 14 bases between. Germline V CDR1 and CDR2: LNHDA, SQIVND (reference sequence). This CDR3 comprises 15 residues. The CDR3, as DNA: TGTGCCAGTAGTATTTTCGAGGGACCTCACAATGAGCAGTTCTTC. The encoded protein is CASSIFEGPHNEQFF.

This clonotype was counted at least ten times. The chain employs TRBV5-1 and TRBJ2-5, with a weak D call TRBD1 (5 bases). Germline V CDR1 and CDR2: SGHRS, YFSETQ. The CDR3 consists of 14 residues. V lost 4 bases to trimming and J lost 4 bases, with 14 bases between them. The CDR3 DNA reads TGCGCCAGCAGCATAAACAGGTTGGGAGAGACCCAGTACTTC. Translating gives CASSINRLGETQYF.

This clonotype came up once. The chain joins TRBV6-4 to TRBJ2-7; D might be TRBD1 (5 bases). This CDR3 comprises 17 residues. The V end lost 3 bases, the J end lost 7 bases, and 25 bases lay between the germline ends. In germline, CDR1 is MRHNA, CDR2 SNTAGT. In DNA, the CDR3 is TGTGCCAGCAGTGAACACCTTAATGGGATTCTAAGGGGTGAGCAGTACGTC. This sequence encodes CASSEHLNGILRGEQYV.

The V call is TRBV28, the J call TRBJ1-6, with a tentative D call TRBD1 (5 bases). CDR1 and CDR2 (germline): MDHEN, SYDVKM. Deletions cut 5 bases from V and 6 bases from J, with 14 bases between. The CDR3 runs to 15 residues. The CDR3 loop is CASSPPQGRNSPLHF. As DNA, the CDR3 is TGTGCCAGCAGTCCCCCCCAGGGACGTAATTCACCCCTCCACTTT. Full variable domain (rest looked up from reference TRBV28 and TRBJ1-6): DVKVTQSSRYLVKRTGEKVFLECVQDMDHENMFWYRQDPGLGLRLIYFSYDVKMKEKGDIPEGYSVSREKKERFSLILESASTNQTSMYLCASSPPQGRNSPLHFGNGTRLTVT.

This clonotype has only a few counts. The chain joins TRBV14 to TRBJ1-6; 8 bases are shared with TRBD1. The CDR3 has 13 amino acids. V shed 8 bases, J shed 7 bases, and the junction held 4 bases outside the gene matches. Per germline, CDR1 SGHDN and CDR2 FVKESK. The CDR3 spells CASGQGWNSPLHF. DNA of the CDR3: TGTGCCAGCGGACAGGGATGGAATTCACCCCTCCACTTT.

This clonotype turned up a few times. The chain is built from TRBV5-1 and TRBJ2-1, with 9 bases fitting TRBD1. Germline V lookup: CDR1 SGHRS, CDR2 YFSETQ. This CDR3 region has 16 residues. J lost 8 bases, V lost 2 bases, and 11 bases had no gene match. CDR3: CASSFRQGVGLDEQFF. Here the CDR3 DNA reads TGCGCCAGCAGCTTTCGACAGGGGGTCGGTTTGGATGAGCAGTTCTTC.

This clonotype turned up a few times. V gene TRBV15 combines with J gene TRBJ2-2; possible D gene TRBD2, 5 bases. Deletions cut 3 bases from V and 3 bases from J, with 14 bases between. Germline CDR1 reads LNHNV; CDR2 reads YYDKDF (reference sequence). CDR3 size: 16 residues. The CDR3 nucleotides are TGTGCCACCAGCAGCCTCGGGCCCGGGGACACCGGGGAGCTGTTTTTT. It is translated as CATSSLGPGDTGELFF. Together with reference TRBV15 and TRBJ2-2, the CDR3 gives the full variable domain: DAMVIQNPRYQVTQFGKPVTLSCSQTLNHNVMYWYQQKSSQAPKLLFHYYDKDFNNEADTPDNFQSRRPNTSFCFLDIRSPGLGDTAMYLCATSSLGPGDTGELFFGEGSRLTVL.

The CDR3 spells CASRSPTGSYGYTF. The DNA for the CDR3 is TGTGCCAGCCGATCCCCTACGGGCAGCTATGGCTACACCTTC. The chain is built from TRBV6-1 and TRBJ1-2; no clear D. CDR3 length: 14 amino acids. Germline V lookup: CDR1 MNHNS, CDR2 SASEGT. Trimming removed 8 bases from V and 4 bases from J, with 17 bases in between.

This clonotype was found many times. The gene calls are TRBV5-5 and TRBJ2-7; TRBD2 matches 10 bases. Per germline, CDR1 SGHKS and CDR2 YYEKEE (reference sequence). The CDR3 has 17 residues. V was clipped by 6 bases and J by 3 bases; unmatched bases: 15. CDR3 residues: CASNRGGALAGYYEQYF. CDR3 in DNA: TGTGCCAGCAACCGGGGTGGGGCACTAGCGGGATACTACGAGCAGTACTTC.

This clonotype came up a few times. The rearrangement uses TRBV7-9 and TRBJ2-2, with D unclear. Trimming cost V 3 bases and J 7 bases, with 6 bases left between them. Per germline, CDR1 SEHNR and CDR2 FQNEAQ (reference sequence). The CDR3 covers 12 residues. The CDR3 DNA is TGTGCCAGCAGCTTCACCTTCGGGGAGCTGTTTTTT. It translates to CASSFTFGELFF.

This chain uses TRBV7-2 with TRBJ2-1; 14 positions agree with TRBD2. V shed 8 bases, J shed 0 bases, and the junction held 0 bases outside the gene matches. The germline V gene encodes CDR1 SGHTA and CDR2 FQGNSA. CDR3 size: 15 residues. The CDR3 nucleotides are TGTGCCAGCGGGACTAGCGGGGGCTCCTACAATGAGCAGTTCTTC. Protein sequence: CASGTSGGSYNEQFF.

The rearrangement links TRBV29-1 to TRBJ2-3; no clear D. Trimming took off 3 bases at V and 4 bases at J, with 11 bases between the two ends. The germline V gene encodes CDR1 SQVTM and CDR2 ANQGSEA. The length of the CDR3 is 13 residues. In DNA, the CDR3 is TGCAGCGTTGATAGGCCTCCGGCAGATACGCAGTATTTT. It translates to CSVDRPPADTQYF.

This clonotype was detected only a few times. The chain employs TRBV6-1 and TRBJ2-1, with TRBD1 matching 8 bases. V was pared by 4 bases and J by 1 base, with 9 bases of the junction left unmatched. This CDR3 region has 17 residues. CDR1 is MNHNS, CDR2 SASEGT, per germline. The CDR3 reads CASSASLRTGSYNEQFF. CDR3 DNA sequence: TGTGCCAGCAGTGCCTCGCTTAGGACAGGGTCCTACAATGAGCAGTTCTTC.

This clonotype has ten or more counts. DNA for the CDR3: TGCAGTGCTCGGGGGGGCCACGGGGAGCTGTTTTTT. The encoded protein is CSARGGHGELFF. The chain uses TRBV20-1 and TRBJ2-2; 8 nucleotides align to TRBD2. Trimming at V came to 5 bases and at J to 7 bases, leaving 3 bases not matched to a gene. The germline gives CDR1 DFQATT, CDR2 SNEGSKA (reference sequence). The CDR3 is 12 amino acids.

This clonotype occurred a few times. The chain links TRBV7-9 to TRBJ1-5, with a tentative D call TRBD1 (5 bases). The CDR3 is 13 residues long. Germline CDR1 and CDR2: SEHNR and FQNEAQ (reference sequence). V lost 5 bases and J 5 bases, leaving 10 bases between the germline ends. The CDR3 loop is CASSPGTDQPQHF. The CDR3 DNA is TGTGCCAGCAGCCCAGGGACGGATCAGCCCCAGCATTTT.

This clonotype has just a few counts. The CDR3 is CASSQGPVYGYTF. CDR3 nucleotides: TGTGCCAGCAGTCAAGGACCGGTCTATGGCTACACCTTC. The V gene is TRBV6-1, the J gene TRBJ1-2; D remains unclear. This CDR3 is 13 amino acids long. V gave up 5 bases and J gave up 4 bases, with 11 bases separating them. Germline V lookup: CDR1 MNHNS, CDR2 SASEGT.